This T cell receptor (beta chain) was captured in a study of T cell responses to AZD1222 COVID-19 vaccine. This clone was found a few times. There are 15 residues in the CDR3. V trimming: 3 bases; J trimming: 7 bases; junction bases outside the gene matches: 6. The V gene's germline CDR1 is SGHRS and CDR2 YFSETQ. TCRdb's table, derived via immunoSEQ multiplex PCR, lists solely in-frame clones and lacks some. The data contain about 140,000 clones, approximately 90% of them singletons. The input for sequencing was peripheral blood, taken on day 0 of AZD1222 vaccination. The genes are TRBV5-1 and TRBJ2-1; 11 bases are a match to TRBD2. The receptor comes from an adult in good health. CDR3 nucleotide sequence: TGCGCCAGCAGCTCAGGGACTAGCGGTCGGAATGAGCAGTTCTTC. The encoded protein is CASSSGTSGRNEQFF.